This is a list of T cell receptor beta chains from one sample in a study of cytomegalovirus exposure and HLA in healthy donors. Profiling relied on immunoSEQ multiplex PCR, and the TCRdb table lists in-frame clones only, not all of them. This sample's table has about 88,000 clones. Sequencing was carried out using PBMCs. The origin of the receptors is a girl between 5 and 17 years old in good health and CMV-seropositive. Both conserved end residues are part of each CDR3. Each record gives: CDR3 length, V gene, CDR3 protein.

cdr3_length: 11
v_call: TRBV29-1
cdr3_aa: CSVPAEAHQFF

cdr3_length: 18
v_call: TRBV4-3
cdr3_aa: CASSQDSVRDRGDEKLFF

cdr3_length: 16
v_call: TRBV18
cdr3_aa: CASSPRPSGGSDTQYF

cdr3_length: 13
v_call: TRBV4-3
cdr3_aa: CASSQDLRGNLFF

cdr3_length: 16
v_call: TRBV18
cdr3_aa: CASSNREGQSGNTIYF

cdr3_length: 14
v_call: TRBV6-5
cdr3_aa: CASSETGMNTEAFF

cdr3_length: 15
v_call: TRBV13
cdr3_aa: CASSSYRGTDTEAFF

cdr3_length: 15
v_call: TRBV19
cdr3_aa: CATKWGRGRDNEQFF

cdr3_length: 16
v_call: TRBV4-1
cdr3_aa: CASRSNQDRENTEAFF

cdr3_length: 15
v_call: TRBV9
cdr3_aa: CASSVSGTNTGELFF

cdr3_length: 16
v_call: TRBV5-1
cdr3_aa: CASSPPRGSGANVLTF

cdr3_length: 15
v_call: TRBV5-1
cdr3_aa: CASSYRQGSSYEQYF

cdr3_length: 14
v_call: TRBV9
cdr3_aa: CASSGGQGARGYTF

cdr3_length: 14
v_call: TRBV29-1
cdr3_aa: CSVVGGQGHEKLFF

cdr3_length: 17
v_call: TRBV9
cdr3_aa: CASSVSKRTGSDNEQFF

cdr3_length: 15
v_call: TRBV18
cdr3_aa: CASSPLERAGREAFF

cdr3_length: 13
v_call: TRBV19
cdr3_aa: CASSASRFQPQHF

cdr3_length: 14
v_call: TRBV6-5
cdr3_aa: CASSYGSRNEKLFF

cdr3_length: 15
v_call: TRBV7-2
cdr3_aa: CASSFSVTGGTEAFF

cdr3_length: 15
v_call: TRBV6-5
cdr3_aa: CASSSRTGRVTEAFF

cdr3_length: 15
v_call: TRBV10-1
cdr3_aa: CAPGGPTRNPETQYF

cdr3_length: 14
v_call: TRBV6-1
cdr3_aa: CASSVKKETYGYTF

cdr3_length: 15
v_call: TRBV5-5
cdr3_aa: CASSFEGAGSQPQHF

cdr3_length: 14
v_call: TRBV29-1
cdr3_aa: CSVEAPGSVNIQYF

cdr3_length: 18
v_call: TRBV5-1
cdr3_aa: CASSLGLAGQPGLDTQYF